One T cell receptor beta chain is described in this entry. This entry is derived from a study of T cell responses to AZD1222 COVID-19 vaccine. Some clones are missing from TCRdb's copy, which holds only in-frame ones; the method was immunoSEQ multiplex PCR. The sample contains some 160,000 clones, 85% to 90% of which appear only once. The germline V gene has CDR1 SGHRS and CDR2 YFSETQ. This CDR3 spans 13 amino acids. Between the trimmed V and J ends, which lost 7 bases and 4 bases, there was a span of 9 bases. Sequencing was performed on peripheral blood, taken on day 0 of AZD1222 vaccination. The TCR comes from an adult in good health. The chain employs TRBV5-1 and TRBJ2-6; D is undetermined. The CDR3 region is CASFEAGANVLTF. Here the CDR3 DNA reads TGCGCCAGCTTCGAAGCAGGGGCCAACGTCCTGACTTTC.